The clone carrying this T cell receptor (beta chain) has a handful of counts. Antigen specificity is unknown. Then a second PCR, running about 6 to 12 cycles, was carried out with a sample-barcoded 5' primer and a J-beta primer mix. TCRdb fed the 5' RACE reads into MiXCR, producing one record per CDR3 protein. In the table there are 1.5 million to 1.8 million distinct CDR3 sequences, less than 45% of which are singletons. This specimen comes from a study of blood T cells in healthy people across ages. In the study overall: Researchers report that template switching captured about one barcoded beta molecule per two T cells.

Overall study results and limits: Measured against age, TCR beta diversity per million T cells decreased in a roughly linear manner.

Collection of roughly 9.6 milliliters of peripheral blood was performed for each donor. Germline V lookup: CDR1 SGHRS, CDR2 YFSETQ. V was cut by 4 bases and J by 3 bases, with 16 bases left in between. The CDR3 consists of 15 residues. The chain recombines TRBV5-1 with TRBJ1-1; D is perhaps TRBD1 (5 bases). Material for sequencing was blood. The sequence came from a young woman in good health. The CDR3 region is CASSLQASGDTEAFF. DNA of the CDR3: TGCGCCAGCAGCCTACAGGCCTCGGGAGACACTGAAGCTTTCTTT.